Shown below are 13 T cell receptor beta chains from a single sample sequenced in a study of blood T cell repertoires in COVID-19. Profiled with immunoSEQ multiplex PCR; TCRdb holds only in-frame clones, not every one. This sample has a few hundred thousand clones; more than 85% occur once, and the top ten carry about 5.2%. Sequenced sample: peripheral blood. The source is a woman aged 60-75 years with COVID-19, enrolled during active disease.

The chain links TRBV19 to TRBJ1-2; 7 nucleotides line up with TRBD1. The germline V gene has CDR1 LNHDA and CDR2 SQIVND (reference sequence). The CDR3 contains 13 residues. The junction had 5 bases not matched to a gene; V was cut back by 6 bases and J by 4 bases. The CDR3 nucleotides read TGTGCCAGTAGGAGAGGGACAGTCTATGGCTACACCTTC. As protein: CASRRGTVYGYTF.

J is TRBJ1-1 and V is TRBV5-1; D perhaps matches TRBD1 (6 bases). The CDR3 runs 14 residues. The germline gives CDR1 SGHRS, CDR2 YFSETQ. Trimming removed 0 bases at V and 0 bases at J, with 6 bases between. CDR3 sequence reads: CASSLDRVNTEAFF. The CDR3 DNA reads TGCGCCAGCAGCTTGGACAGGGTGAACACTGAAGCTTTCTTT.

This chain joins TRBV15 and TRBJ2-1; 10 bases are a match to TRBD2. Losses at the gene ends were 0 bases for V and 2 bases for J; bases not matched to a gene: 4. Germline CDR1 and CDR2: LNHNV and YYDKDF (reference sequence). This CDR3 is built from 17 residues. CDR3 nucleotide sequence: TGTGCCACCAGCAGAGAAGCGACTAGCGGGCCCTACAATGAGCAGTTCTTC. It is translated as CATSREATSGPYNEQFF.

The rearrangement links TRBV27 to TRBJ2-7, with 9 bases aligning to TRBD2. V shed 5 bases and J 12 bases; nucleotides not matched to a gene: 17. CDR1 and CDR2 from the germline V gene are MNHEY and SMNVEV (reference sequence). This CDR3 has 15 amino acids. CDR3 loop: CASSETGGRAVMRYF. DNA for the CDR3: TGTGCCAGCAGTGAAACGGGCGGGAGGGCCGTCATGCGGTACTTC.

J is TRBJ2-5 and V is TRBV6-6; TRBD2 matches 12 bases. The germline CDR1 and CDR2 sequences are MNHNY and SVGAGI (reference sequence). The trim removed 0 bases at V and 5 bases at J, leaving 4 bases unmatched. There are 16 residues in the CDR3. CDR3 residues: CASSYSNLAGGETQYF. The CDR3 DNA is TGTGCCAGCAGTTACTCGAACCTAGCGGGAGGGGAGACCCAGTACTTC.

This chain links TRBV4-1 with TRBJ2-7; 7 bases align to TRBD1. The ends lost 3 bases at V and 3 bases at J; junction bases unmatched: 8. CDR1 and CDR2 from the germline V gene are MGHRA and YSYEKL. The CDR3 runs to 15 residues. This chain's CDR3 is CASSQPWAGGYEQYF. Written as DNA, the CDR3 is TGCGCCAGCAGCCAGCCCTGGGCAGGGGGCTACGAGCAGTACTTC.

Of note for this clone: Other DNA sequences within the sample encode an identical CDR3. V gene TRBV7-2 combines with J gene TRBJ1-1; D gene uncertain. In germline, CDR1 is SGHTA, CDR2 FQGNSA. V gave up 3 bases and J gave up 3 bases, with 11 bases separating them. The CDR3 spans 14 residues. CDR3 residues: CASSFRPRDTEAFF. CDR3 coding DNA: TGTGCCAGCAGCTTTCGCCCGCGGGACACTGAAGCTTTCTTT.

The chain recombines TRBV7-2 with TRBJ1-6; 8 bases match TRBD1. V lost 2 bases and J lost 8; bases outside the gene matches: 11. The CDR3 length is 17 residues. Germline CDR1 is SGHTA and CDR2 is FQGNSA. The CDR3 DNA reads TGTGCCAGCAGCTTATTTGGGCAGGGGGCAAGGGATTCACCCCTCCACTTT. Amino acid sequence: CASSLFGQGARDSPLHF.

The rearrangement joins TRBV10-1 to TRBJ1-2; TRBD1 aligns across 8 bases. The length of the CDR3 is 16 residues. Germline CDR1 reads WNHNN; CDR2 reads SYGVQD (reference sequence). The trim removed 3 bases at V and 6 bases at J, leaving 12 bases unmatched. The CDR3 DNA reads as TGCGCCAGCAGTGACCGGACAGGGAGGCCCAGCCATGGCTACACCTTC. Encoded protein: CASSDRTGRPSHGYTF.

In this sample, this clone turned up once. The CDR3 region has the DNA TGCGCCAGCAGTCACAAACCTAGATGCACAGGCTACACCTTC. As protein: CASSHKPRCTGYTF. This chain connects TRBV23-1 to TRBJ1-2; no reliable D call. TRBV23-1 is marked as an open reading frame, function uncertain. V lost 3 bases and J lost 8, with 16 bases in between. The CDR3 spans 14 residues.

The CDR3 spells CASSPPSLYEQYF. CDR3 bases: TGTGCCAGCAGTCCCCCCTCACTCTACGAGCAGTACTTC. The chain uses TRBV6-5 and TRBJ2-7; unclear D gene. The V and J ends lost 5 bases and 3 bases respectively, with 11 bases between them. The CDR3 is made up of 13 amino acids. Germline loops: CDR1 MNHEY, CDR2 SVGAGI.

This clone was counted between two and nine times. The chain has TRBV7-9 and TRBJ1-6; D is perhaps TRBD1 (6 bases). V dropped 5 bases and J dropped 7 bases, with 15 bases sitting between them. Germline loops: CDR1 SEHNR, CDR2 FQNEAQ (reference sequence). CDR3 size: 15 residues. The CDR3 DNA reads as TGTGCCAGCAGCCTAGGGGACAACCGCAATTCACCCCTCCACTTT. Its translation is CASSLGDNRNSPLHF.

The rearrangement links TRBV19 to TRBJ1-1, with 12 nucleotides matching TRBD1. CDR1 and CDR2 (germline): LNHDA, SQIVND (reference sequence). With V trimmed by 4 bases and J by 0 bases, 18 bases remained unmatched. The CDR3 is 21 residues long. In DNA form, the CDR3 reads TGTGCCAGTAGTAAAAATTCCGGGACAGGGGGCTTAATTACATTGAACACTGAAGCTTTCTTT. Its translation is CASSKNSGTGGLITLNTEAFF.